These T cell receptor beta chains were read from a single sample in a study of blood T cell repertoires in COVID-19. Sequencing was performed with immunoSEQ multiplex PCR; in TCRdb, only in-frame clones are kept and a portion is missing. The sample records around 300,000 clones, approximately 91% being singletons. The sequencing input was peripheral blood. These receptors all come from a woman in her 30s with COVID-19, enrolled during active disease. The CDR3 runs from the conserved cysteine through the conserved F or W. Fields, in order: V gene, J gene, D gene, CDR3 length, clone size, CDR3 DNA, CDR3 protein. D genes are given only for firm matches. Size is stated for part of the rows, as once, few or many counts, or as a class when the clone is expanded.

v_call: TRBV11-2; j_call: TRBJ2-2; d_call: TRBD1; cdr3_length: 19; clone_size: -; cdr3_nt: TGTGCCAGCAGCCCACGGGGGACAGGGGCCCGTCGGAACACCGGGGAGCTGTTTTTT; cdr3_aa: CASSPRGTGARRNTGELFF
v_call: TRBV25-1; j_call: TRBJ2-7; d_call: TRBD2; cdr3_length: 16; clone_size: -; cdr3_nt: TGTGCCAGCAGTGAATTGGGGGGGGACTATTCCTACGAGCAGTACTTC; cdr3_aa: CASSELGGDYSYEQYF
v_call: TRBV4-1; j_call: TRBJ1-5; d_call: -; cdr3_length: 15; clone_size: -; cdr3_nt: TGCGCCAGCAGCCACACAGAGACTAGCAATCAGCCCCAGCATTTT; cdr3_aa: CASSHTETSNQPQHF
v_call: TRBV6-4; j_call: TRBJ2-2; d_call: -; cdr3_length: 14; clone_size: -; cdr3_nt: TGTGCCAGCGAGAGACACTCGAACACCGGGGAGCTGTTTTTT; cdr3_aa: CASERHSNTGELFF
v_call: TRBV11-2; j_call: TRBJ2-3; d_call: TRBD2; cdr3_length: 17; clone_size: -; cdr3_nt: TGTGCCAGCAGCTTAGTTACTAGCGGGAAAGTTGCAGATACGCAGTATTTT; cdr3_aa: CASSLVTSGKVADTQYF
v_call: TRBV28; j_call: TRBJ2-1; d_call: -; cdr3_length: 18; clone_size: -; cdr3_nt: TGTGCCAGCAGTTCCTCCTCGGCAGGGGCTCGCTCCTACAATGAGCAGTTCTTC; cdr3_aa: CASSSSSAGARSYNEQFF
v_call: TRBV6-5; j_call: TRBJ1-5; d_call: TRBD1; cdr3_length: 14; clone_size: -; cdr3_nt: TGTGCCAGCACTACAGGACAGGTGGGGCAGCCCCAGCATTTT; cdr3_aa: CASTTGQVGQPQHF
v_call: TRBV19; j_call: TRBJ2-6; d_call: -; cdr3_length: 18; clone_size: -; cdr3_nt: TGTGCCAGTAGTATCTTGCGCGGGGAGAGCTCTGGGGCCAACGTCCTGACTTTC; cdr3_aa: CASSILRGESSGANVLTF
v_call: TRBV11-2; j_call: TRBJ1-1; d_call: -; cdr3_length: 15; clone_size: -; cdr3_nt: TGTGCCAGCAGCGCTCACAGAGGAGGGAACACTGAAGCTTTCTTT; cdr3_aa: CASSAHRGGNTEAFF
v_call: TRBV27; j_call: TRBJ2-5; d_call: -; cdr3_length: 13; clone_size: -; cdr3_nt: TGTGCCAGCAGTCCAAGCGTACAAGAGACCCAGTACTTC; cdr3_aa: CASSPSVQETQYF
v_call: TRBV19; j_call: TRBJ1-1; d_call: -; cdr3_length: 13; clone_size: -; cdr3_nt: TGTGCCAGTAGTAAAAATATGAACACTGAAGCTTTCTTT; cdr3_aa: CASSKNMNTEAFF
v_call: TRBV13; j_call: TRBJ2-1; d_call: TRBD2; cdr3_length: 15; clone_size: -; cdr3_nt: TGTGCCAGCAGCAAGGGACTAGCGGGAGAAGCTGAGCAGTTCTTC; cdr3_aa: CASSKGLAGEAEQFF
v_call: TRBV7-8; j_call: TRBJ2-7; d_call: -; cdr3_length: 16; clone_size: -; cdr3_nt: TGTGCCAGCAGCTTAGGGGCGGGACTGGCCCATTACGAGCAGTACTTC; cdr3_aa: CASSLGAGLAHYEQYF
v_call: TRBV28; j_call: TRBJ2-7; d_call: TRBD2; cdr3_length: 14; clone_size: once; cdr3_nt: TGTGCCAGCAGTTTCTTTAGCGGGAGACACGAGCAGTACTTC; cdr3_aa: CASSFFSGRHEQYF
v_call: TRBV20-1; j_call: TRBJ1-1; d_call: TRBD1; cdr3_length: 11; clone_size: -; cdr3_nt: TGCCTGGGACAGCAGAACACTGAAGCTTTCTTT; cdr3_aa: CLGQQNTEAFF
v_call: TRBV19; j_call: TRBJ1-1; d_call: -; cdr3_length: 13; clone_size: few; cdr3_nt: TGTGCCAGTAGTGGGAGGGTTGGCACTGAAGCTTTCTTT; cdr3_aa: CASSGRVGTEAFF
v_call: TRBV25-1; j_call: TRBJ1-1; d_call: TRBD1; cdr3_length: 16; clone_size: -; cdr3_nt: TGTGCCAGCAGTGGCTCGGACAGGGTGCGGTACACTGAAGCTTTCTTT; cdr3_aa: CASSGSDRVRYTEAFF
v_call: TRBV15; j_call: TRBJ1-2; d_call: -; cdr3_length: 14; clone_size: -; cdr3_nt: TGTGCCACCAGCTTCGGACAGACTAACTATGGCTACACCTTC; cdr3_aa: CATSFGQTNYGYTF
v_call: TRBV2; j_call: TRBJ2-1; d_call: -; cdr3_length: 14; clone_size: -; cdr3_nt: TGTGCCAGCAGTGGGATAGCGCCTTACAATGAGCAGTTCTTC; cdr3_aa: CASSGIAPYNEQFF
v_call: TRBV6-1; j_call: TRBJ1-1; d_call: TRBD1; cdr3_length: 15; clone_size: -; cdr3_nt: TGTGCCAGCAGTGATAGGACAGGGATGAACACTGAAGCTTTCTTT; cdr3_aa: CASSDRTGMNTEAFF
v_call: TRBV19; j_call: TRBJ2-7; d_call: -; cdr3_length: 13; clone_size: few; cdr3_nt: TGTGCCAGTAGTATAAGGCGGGGATACGAGCAGTACTTC; cdr3_aa: CASSIRRGYEQYF
v_call: TRBV27; j_call: TRBJ2-1; d_call: TRBD1; cdr3_length: 14; clone_size: -; cdr3_nt: TGTGCCAGCAGTTTTGGACAGGGGGTTCATGAGCAGTTCTTC; cdr3_aa: CASSFGQGVHEQFF
v_call: TRBV6-2/TRBV6-3; j_call: TRBJ1-1; d_call: -; cdr3_length: 13; clone_size: -; cdr3_nt: TGTGCCAGCAGTTGGGGGACACTGTATGAAGCTTTCTTT; cdr3_aa: CASSWGTLYEAFF
v_call: TRBV27; j_call: TRBJ2-7; d_call: TRBD2; cdr3_length: 15; clone_size: -; cdr3_nt: TGTGCCAGCAGGTTCACTAGCGGACCCTCCTACGAGCAGTACTTC; cdr3_aa: CASRFTSGPSYEQYF
v_call: TRBV5-1; j_call: TRBJ1-1; d_call: -; cdr3_length: 13; clone_size: -; cdr3_nt: TGCGCCAGCAGCTTGGAGGGGTGGACTGAAGCTTTCTTT; cdr3_aa: CASSLEGWTEAFF
v_call: TRBV3-1/TRBV3-2; j_call: TRBJ2-7; d_call: TRBD2; cdr3_length: 16; clone_size: -; cdr3_nt: TGTGCCAGCAGCCAAGCTCCAGGACTAGCGGGGAGCGAGCAGTACTTC; cdr3_aa: CASSQAPGLAGSEQYF
v_call: TRBV6-1; j_call: TRBJ2-7; d_call: -; cdr3_length: 14; clone_size: -; cdr3_nt: TGTGCCAGCAGTGAAGGCGGAGAAAGCTACGAGCAGTACTTC; cdr3_aa: CASSEGGESYEQYF
v_call: TRBV30; j_call: TRBJ2-7; d_call: TRBD2; cdr3_length: 14; clone_size: -; cdr3_nt: TGTGCCTGTAAGAAGCGGGACCTCGAGTACGAGCAGTACTTC; cdr3_aa: CACKKRDLEYEQYF
v_call: TRBV7-9; j_call: TRBJ1-1; d_call: TRBD1; cdr3_length: 15; clone_size: -; cdr3_nt: TGTGCCAGCAGCGAACAGGGGGGTGGTGGCACTGAAGCTTTCTTT; cdr3_aa: CASSEQGGGGTEAFF
v_call: TRBV7-8; j_call: TRBJ2-2; d_call: TRBD2; cdr3_length: 18; clone_size: -; cdr3_nt: TGTGCCAGCAGCCCCCGACTAGCGGGAGCCTTGAACACCGGGGAGCTGTTTTTT; cdr3_aa: CASSPRLAGALNTGELFF
v_call: TRBV4-2; j_call: TRBJ1-5; d_call: TRBD1; cdr3_length: 16; clone_size: -; cdr3_nt: TGTGCCAGCAGCCAAGCGACAGGGGCTTCCAATCAGCCCCAGCATTTT; cdr3_aa: CASSQATGASNQPQHF
v_call: TRBV12-3/TRBV12-4; j_call: TRBJ1-2; d_call: -; cdr3_length: 13; clone_size: -; cdr3_nt: TGTGCCAGCAGTTTAGGGCCCTCCTATGGCTACACCTTC; cdr3_aa: CASSLGPSYGYTF
v_call: TRBV15; j_call: TRBJ2-7; d_call: -; cdr3_length: 14; clone_size: once; cdr3_nt: TGTGCCACCAGCAGAGACCCGGACAGCTACGAGCAGTACTTC; cdr3_aa: CATSRDPDSYEQYF
v_call: TRBV5-5; j_call: TRBJ1-5; d_call: -; cdr3_length: 16; clone_size: -; cdr3_nt: TGTGCCAGCAGCTTTTCCGGGACATTGAGTCAACAGCCCCAGCATTTT; cdr3_aa: CASSFSGTLSQQPQHF
v_call: TRBV19; j_call: TRBJ1-1; d_call: TRBD1; cdr3_length: 17; clone_size: -; cdr3_nt: TGTGCCAGTAGTATAGGAGGGACAGGGTCCTCGAACACTGAAGCTTTCTTT; cdr3_aa: CASSIGGTGSSNTEAFF
v_call: TRBV6-1; j_call: TRBJ1-3; d_call: TRBD1; cdr3_length: 16; clone_size: -; cdr3_nt: TGTGCCAGCAGTGAAGGGACAGGGTTCCAAGGAAACACCATATATTTT; cdr3_aa: CASSEGTGFQGNTIYF
v_call: TRBV4-1; j_call: TRBJ2-1; d_call: TRBD2; cdr3_length: 15; clone_size: -; cdr3_nt: TGCGCCAGCAGCCAACCACTAGCGATATACCATGAGCAGTTCTTC; cdr3_aa: CASSQPLAIYHEQFF
v_call: TRBV5-1; j_call: TRBJ2-3; d_call: -; cdr3_length: 15; clone_size: -; cdr3_nt: TGCGCCAGCAGCTTGGAGGGAGACGCCACAGATACGCAGTATTTT; cdr3_aa: CASSLEGDATDTQYF
v_call: TRBV6-1; j_call: TRBJ1-2; d_call: -; cdr3_length: 17; clone_size: once; cdr3_nt: TGTGCCAGCAGTGAAACAGGGAACCCTTCAACTAACTATGGCTACACCTTC; cdr3_aa: CASSETGNPSTNYGYTF
v_call: TRBV14; j_call: TRBJ2-2; d_call: -; cdr3_length: 13; clone_size: -; cdr3_nt: TGTGCCAGCAGCCAAGTGGGGCCCGGGGAGCTGTTTTTT; cdr3_aa: CASSQVGPGELFF
v_call: TRBV19; j_call: TRBJ2-7; d_call: -; cdr3_length: 15; clone_size: -; cdr3_nt: TGTGCCAGTAGTATAGGGGTGGGAGGAACCTACGAGCAGTACTTC; cdr3_aa: CASSIGVGGTYEQYF
v_call: TRBV7-9; j_call: TRBJ2-3; d_call: -; cdr3_length: 15; clone_size: -; cdr3_nt: TGTGCCAGCAGCTCCACAACTAAACAGGGAGATACGCAGTATTTT; cdr3_aa: CASSSTTKQGDTQYF
v_call: TRBV6-1; j_call: TRBJ1-5; d_call: -; cdr3_length: 15; clone_size: few; cdr3_nt: TGTGCCAGCAGTGAAGCGCTCGGGGGAGTTCAGCCCCAGCATTTT; cdr3_aa: CASSEALGGVQPQHF
v_call: TRBV3-1/TRBV3-2; j_call: TRBJ2-7; d_call: TRBD2; cdr3_length: 15; clone_size: -; cdr3_nt: TGTGCCAGCAGCCGAGGACTAGCGGGAGCGAACGAGCAGTACTTC; cdr3_aa: CASSRGLAGANEQYF
v_call: TRBV5-1; j_call: TRBJ2-2; d_call: TRBD1; cdr3_length: 13; clone_size: -; cdr3_nt: TGCGCCAGCAGCGGGCAGGGGGCCGGGGAGCTGTTTTTT; cdr3_aa: CASSGQGAGELFF
v_call: TRBV11-2; j_call: TRBJ1-4; d_call: TRBD1; cdr3_length: 14; clone_size: -; cdr3_nt: TGTGCCAGCAGCCTGGACAGGCAAAATGAAAAACTGTTTTTT; cdr3_aa: CASSLDRQNEKLFF
v_call: TRBV30; j_call: TRBJ1-5; d_call: TRBD1; cdr3_length: 16; clone_size: -; cdr3_nt: TGTGCCTGGAGTGGAGACAGGGGAACTAGCAATCAGCCCCAGCATTTT; cdr3_aa: CAWSGDRGTSNQPQHF
v_call: TRBV2; j_call: TRBJ2-3; d_call: TRBD2; cdr3_length: 15; clone_size: -; cdr3_nt: TGTGCCAGCAGAAGACTAGCGGAGAACACAGATACGCAGTATTTT; cdr3_aa: CASRRLAENTDTQYF
v_call: TRBV10-1; j_call: TRBJ1-1; d_call: -; cdr3_length: 15; clone_size: -; cdr3_nt: TGCGCCAGCAGTGAGAGGGGCATCCCGAACACTGAAGCTTTCTTT; cdr3_aa: CASSERGIPNTEAFF
v_call: TRBV5-1; j_call: TRBJ2-1; d_call: -; cdr3_length: 15; clone_size: -; cdr3_nt: TGCGCCAGCAGCTTGGACGGAGACTCCTACAATGAGCAGTTCTTC; cdr3_aa: CASSLDGDSYNEQFF
v_call: TRBV18; j_call: TRBJ2-5; d_call: TRBD2; cdr3_length: 17; clone_size: -; cdr3_nt: TGTGCCAGCTCACCGTACGGACTAGCGGGAGTTGGAGAGACCCAGTACTTC; cdr3_aa: CASSPYGLAGVGETQYF
v_call: TRBV4-2; j_call: TRBJ2-3; d_call: -; cdr3_length: 14; clone_size: once; cdr3_nt: TGTGCCAGCAGCCAAGTCAGCGGCACAGATACGCAGTATTTT; cdr3_aa: CASSQVSGTDTQYF
v_call: TRBV5-5; j_call: TRBJ2-3; d_call: TRBD1; cdr3_length: 14; clone_size: -; cdr3_nt: TGTGCCAGCAGCCAGACAGGGGCCACAGATACGCAGTATTTT; cdr3_aa: CASSQTGATDTQYF
v_call: TRBV18; j_call: TRBJ1-3; d_call: -; cdr3_length: 16; clone_size: -; cdr3_nt: TGTGCCAGCTCACCACGGGGGGAATCCCCTGGAAACACCATATATTTT; cdr3_aa: CASSPRGESPGNTIYF
v_call: TRBV19; j_call: TRBJ1-5; d_call: TRBD1; cdr3_length: 15; clone_size: -; cdr3_nt: TGTGCCAGTACCCCAGACAGGGGGTTCAATCAGCCCCAGCATTTT; cdr3_aa: CASTPDRGFNQPQHF